This T cell receptor beta chain emerged from a study of cytomegalovirus exposure and HLA in healthy donors. Worth noting for this clone: The antigen is undetermined.

The germline V gene encodes CDR1 SGHDN and CDR2 FVKESK. The germline V and J ends were trimmed by 3 bases and 12 bases, with 17 bases remaining between them. The CDR3 loop spans 13 amino acids. Findings and limits, study-wide: The authors enumerated over 150 TCR beta chains as linked to cytomegalovirus.

The data were produced by immunoSEQ multiplex PCR, yet TCRdb's version contains in-frame clones alone and is incomplete. Counted here are 65,000 to 95,000 clones, 93% occurring once; the ten biggest clones make up 3.5% to 4%. Sequenced input: PBMCs. The source is a woman in her 30s in good health and CMV-seronegative. The chain is built from TRBV14 and TRBJ1-1; D unresolved. Here the CDR3 reads CASSHGKVMRTFF. For the CDR3, the DNA is TGTGCCAGCAGCCACGGGAAGGTTATGAGAACTTTCTTT.